This entry lists 28 T cell receptor beta chains sequenced from one sample in a study of OX40 agonist ivuxolimab in advanced cancers. Sequencing was performed with immunoSEQ multiplex PCR; in TCRdb, only in-frame clones are kept and a portion is missing. The sample lists 60,000 to 80,000 clones, 92% seen once, with over 0.35% in the top ten. The sequenced sample was CD4+ or CD8+ T cells sorted from blood, obtained in a trial of the OX40 agonist ivuxolimab. These receptor sequences come from an adult with an advanced solid tumor such as melanoma, head and neck, liver or kidney cancer.

Note on this clone: The same CDR3 arises from other DNA sequences in this sample as well. The chain employs TRBV19 and TRBJ2-7; D might be TRBD1 (6 bases). Trimming stripped 7 bases from V and 6 bases from J, with 19 bases between. Looked up from germline, CDR1 is LNHDA and CDR2 is SQIVND (reference sequence). This CDR3 is built from 14 residues. The chain's CDR3 is CASTPGQGLSEQYF. The DNA of the CDR3 is TGTGCCAGTACCCCCGGGCAGGGGTTAAGCGAGCAGTACTTC.

The V gene is TRBV29-1, the J gene TRBJ2-1; 9 nucleotides match TRBD2. The germline CDR1 and CDR2 sequences are SQVTM and ANQGSEA. J gave up 10 bases and V 6 bases, and 4 bases lay outside the gene matches. The length of the CDR3 is 11 residues. This chain's CDR3 is CSVVAGEEQFF. CDR3 coding DNA: TGCAGCGTAGTAGCGGGAGAAGAGCAGTTCTTC.

In DNA, the CDR3 is TGTGCCAGCAGCCCTTACAGGGTTGAAAAACTGTTTTTT. It encodes CASSPYRVEKLFF. The chain couples TRBV11-2 to TRBJ1-4, with TRBD1 as a possible D gene (6 bases). Trimming removed 5 bases from V and 7 bases from J, with 11 bases in between. The length of the CDR3 is 13 residues. Germline CDR1 and CDR2: SGHAT and FQNNGV.

The CDR3 DNA is TGTGCCAGCCGGGAACCTAGCGGGTCGAGCTCCTACGAGCAGTACTTC. Encoded protein: CASREPSGSSSYEQYF. The chain uses TRBV27 and TRBJ2-7; 8 nucleotides agree with TRBD2. V lost 8 bases and J lost 0; bases outside the gene matches: 12. CDR1 and CDR2 (germline): MNHEY, SMNVEV (reference sequence). The CDR3 covers 16 residues.

Written as DNA, the CDR3 is TGTGCCAGCTCCCGGGGACTCCAAGAGACCCAGTACTTC. Translated: CASSRGLQETQYF. V gene TRBV18 combines with J gene TRBJ2-5; possible D gene TRBD2, 6 bases. The CDR3 has 13 residues. The V and J ends lost 6 bases and 1 base respectively, with 9 bases between them. Germline V CDR1 and CDR2: KGHSH, LQKENI.

The V call is TRBV5-1, the J call TRBJ1-1; D is uncertain. Germline CDR1 and CDR2: SGHRS and YFSETQ. This CDR3 spans 15 amino acids. V was shortened by 4 bases and J by 0 bases, with 13 bases between the two germline ends. The CDR3 bases are TGCGCCAGCAGCCCACACCGGGGTCTGAACACTGAAGCTTTCTTT. This translates into CASSPHRGLNTEAFF.

The genes are TRBV6-1 and TRBJ1-3; D is unresolved. V was pared by 2 bases and J by 0 bases, with 14 bases between. The CDR3 sequence is 17 residues long. Per germline, CDR1 MNHNS and CDR2 SASEGT. The CDR3 bases are TGTGCCAGCAGTGAAAGCGGACGATTGAGCTCTGGAAACACCATATATTTT. Encoded protein: CASSESGRLSSGNTIYF.

This chain links TRBV5-1 with TRBJ2-1; D uncertain. This CDR3 spans 16 amino acids. V lost 3 bases, J lost 0 bases, and 13 bases lay in between. CDR1 and CDR2 (germline): SGHRS, YFSETQ. The CDR3 is CASSSPERSSYNEQFF. In nucleotides, the CDR3 is TGCGCCAGCAGCTCTCCAGAACGCAGCTCCTACAATGAGCAGTTCTTC.

The rearrangement joins TRBV19 to TRBJ2-1; tentatively, D is TRBD2 (6 bases). The ends were cut back, 5 bases at V and 9 bases at J, with 26 bases in the middle. There are 17 residues in the CDR3. Germline lookup yields CDR1 LNHDA and CDR2 SQIVND (reference sequence). For the CDR3, the DNA is TGTGCCAGTAGTCCCCGCCTTGGGGGGAGAATACGGGGTGAGCAGTTCTTC. Protein: CASSPRLGGRIRGEQFF.

The chain couples TRBV5-1 to TRBJ2-7; 16 bases map to TRBD2. With V trimmed by 0 bases and J by 4 bases, 4 bases remained unmatched. Germline V gene sequence: CDR1 SGHRS, CDR2 YFSETQ. The CDR3 is made up of 17 amino acids. The CDR3: CASSLAGGLAGGYEQYF. The CDR3 DNA follows: TGCGCCAGCAGCTTGGCCGGGGGACTAGCGGGAGGGTACGAGCAGTACTTC.

The J gene is TRBJ2-5, the V gene TRBV27; TRBD1 agrees at 9 bases. Losses at the gene ends were 6 bases for V and 5 bases for J; bases not matched to a gene: 7. This CDR3 contains 14 residues. Per germline, CDR1 MNHEY and CDR2 SMNVEV (reference sequence). The CDR3 DNA reads TGTGCCAGCAGGGGGACAGGGTATTGGGAGACCCAGTACTTC. Protein: CASRGTGYWETQYF.

The chain couples TRBV15 to TRBJ1-5, with unresolved D. Germline assignment: CDR1 LNHNV and CDR2 YYDKDF (reference sequence). V lost 0 bases to trimming and J lost 2 bases, with 5 bases between them. This CDR3 is built from 14 residues. The CDR3 bases are TGTGCCACCAGCAGAGAGTGGGGCAATCAGCCCCAGCATTTT. Its protein is CATSREWGNQPQHF.

The rearrangement joins TRBV30 to TRBJ1-6; D might be TRBD1 (6 bases). The V gene lost 7 bases and the J gene lost 8 bases, with 18 bases spanning the gap. There are 14 residues in the CDR3. CDR1 is GTSNPN and CDR2 is SVGIG in the germline V gene (reference sequence). The CDR3 sequence: CASIGGQGDSPLHF. CDR3 DNA: TGTGCCTCTATTGGGGGGCAGGGAGATTCACCCCTCCACTTT.

In this sample, this clone turned up once. V usage is TRBV4-2 and J usage is TRBJ1-1; D is ambiguous. Trimming took 0 bases from V and 4 from J, leaving 6 bases between them. Per germline, CDR1 LGHNA and CDR2 YNFKEQ. This CDR3 contains 13 residues. CDR3: CASSQDGGTEAFF. As DNA, the CDR3 is TGTGCCAGCAGCCAAGATGGAGGCACTGAAGCTTTCTTT.

The chain employs TRBV14 and TRBJ1-5, with 8 positions matching TRBD1. Per the germline V gene, CDR1 is SGHDN and CDR2 is FVKESK. The junction had 8 bases not matched to a gene; V was cut back by 4 bases and J by 0 bases. This CDR3 spans 17 amino acids. For the CDR3, the DNA is TGTGCCAGCAGCCCGAGTACACAGGGGGATAGCAATCAGCCCCAGCATTTT. Translation gives CASSPSTQGDSNQPQHF.

This sequence joins TRBV2 and TRBJ1-4; no clear D. Per the germline V gene, CDR1 is SNHLY and CDR2 is FYNNEI. The CDR3 runs to 14 residues. V lost 0 bases, J lost 4 bases, and 6 bases lay in between. CDR3: CASSEASDNEKLFF. DNA for the CDR3: TGTGCCAGCAGTGAAGCGTCAGATAATGAAAAACTGTTTTTT.

The rearrangement links TRBV27 to TRBJ2-1, with a possible D match to TRBD2 (5 bases). Trimming cost V 3 bases and J 0 bases, with 15 bases left between them. The CDR3 contains 17 residues. Germline CDR1 MNHEY, CDR2 SMNVEV (reference sequence). CDR3 amino acids: CASSFVLRGSSYNEQFF. The CDR3, as DNA: TGTGCCAGCAGTTTTGTGTTACGGGGAAGCTCCTACAATGAGCAGTTCTTC.

The V call is TRBV5-1, the J call TRBJ1-1; TRBD1 is a possible D gene (5 bases). The V gene lost 4 bases and the J gene lost 1 base, with 14 bases spanning the gap. In germline, CDR1 is SGHRS, CDR2 YFSETQ. The CDR3 contains 15 residues. The CDR3 bases are TGCGCCAGCAGCCCAGAGGGGTGGGGGAACACTGAAGCTTTCTTT. Translating gives CASSPEGWGNTEAFF.

The rearrangement links TRBV9 to TRBJ1-2; 8 positions agree with TRBD1. Germline CDR1 SGDLS, CDR2 YYNGEE. J gave up 5 bases and V 1 base, and 4 bases lay outside the gene matches. The CDR3 loop spans 14 amino acids. CDR3 nucleotides: TGTGCCAGCAGCGTACAGGGGGCAAAGTATGGCTACACCTTC. Its protein is CASSVQGAKYGYTF.

This rearrangement joins TRBV5-4 to TRBJ2-6; 15 bases are shared with TRBD2. CDR3 length equals 18 residues. Germline loops: CDR1 SGHNT, CDR2 YYREEE (reference sequence). J lost 1 base, V lost 5 bases, and 4 bases had no gene match. CDR3 in amino acids: CASSYGLAGGSGANVLTF. The CDR3 coding sequence is TGTGCCAGCAGTTATGGACTAGCGGGAGGGTCTGGGGCCAACGTCCTGACTTTC.

The chain uses TRBV18 and TRBJ2-3, with 12 bases lining up with TRBD2. V lost 4 bases and J lost 2; bases outside the gene matches: 4. CDR1 is KGHSH, CDR2 LQKENI, per germline. The CDR3 contains 16 residues. The CDR3 is CASSRTSGTPTDTQYF. For the CDR3, the DNA is TGTGCCAGCTCACGGACTAGCGGGACACCCACAGATACGCAGTATTTT.

This chain uses TRBV5-1 with TRBJ2-7; weak D call: TRBD1 (6 bases). The germline V gene has CDR1 SGHRS and CDR2 YFSETQ. The CDR3 loop spans 14 amino acids. Trimming left V 1 base short and J 3 bases short, with 11 bases between. CDR3 in amino acids: CASSLRTVNYEQYF. The CDR3 nucleotides are TGCGCCAGCAGCTTGCGGACAGTCAACTACGAGCAGTACTTC.

The chain combines TRBV19 with TRBJ1-2; a possible D gene is TRBD1 (5 bases). The germline V gene encodes CDR1 LNHDA and CDR2 SQIVND (reference sequence). The CDR3 spans 14 residues. Trimming took 3 bases from V and 0 from J, leaving 8 bases between them. CDR3 region: CASSIDSTNYGYTF. CDR3 DNA: TGTGCCAGTAGTATTGACAGCACTAACTATGGCTACACCTTC.

The chain carries TRBV7-2 and TRBJ2-3; D ambiguous. Trimming pared 5 bases from V and 2 bases from J, leaving 8 bases between. The CDR3 covers 13 residues. Germline V gives CDR1 SGHTA, CDR2 FQGNSA. CDR3 in amino acids: CASSPVTTDTQYF. The CDR3 DNA is TGTGCCAGCAGCCCTGTCACCACAGATACGCAGTATTTT. Supplemented by reference TRBV7-2 and TRBJ2-3, the full variable domain reads GAGVSQSPSNKVTEKGKDVELRCDPISGHTALYWYRQSLGQGLEFLIYFQGNSAPDKSGLPSDRFSAERTGGSVSTLTIQRTQQEDSAVYLCASSPVTTDTQYFGPGTRLTVL.

V is TRBV7-9 and J is TRBJ2-2, with D maybe TRBD1 (6 bases). The germline V and J ends were trimmed by 5 bases and 5 bases, with 15 bases remaining between them. CDR3 length equals 15 residues. The germline gives CDR1 SEHNR, CDR2 FQNEAQ (reference sequence). CDR3 DNA sequence: TGTGCCAGCAGCCAGGGCCAGACAGGTACCGGGGAGCTGTTTTTT. This codes for CASSQGQTGTGELFF.

This rearrangement joins TRBV6-5 to TRBJ2-7; weak D call: TRBD1 (6 bases). V dropped 0 bases and J dropped 4 bases, with 13 bases sitting between them. The CDR3 extends over 15 amino acids. Germline CDR1 and CDR2: MNHEY and SVGAGI. CDR3 sequence (DNA): TGTGCCAGCAGTTACTCGTCAGGCCAGGGGTACGAGCAGTACTTC. Protein sequence: CASSYSSGQGYEQYF.

The CDR3, as DNA: TGTGCCAGCAGCCAACGGCCAACAGGGAATTCACCCCTCCACTTT. Residues: CASSQRPTGNSPLHF. The chain couples TRBV7-2 to TRBJ1-6; weak D call: TRBD1 (6 bases). Trimming left V 5 bases short and J 7 bases short, with 15 bases between. CDR3 length: 15 amino acids. Germline CDR1 SGHTA, CDR2 FQGNSA.

This chain links TRBV19 with TRBJ2-7; TRBD2 matches at 12 bases. From germline, CDR1 is LNHDA and CDR2 SQIVND (reference sequence). V shed 4 bases and J 6 bases; nucleotides not matched to a gene: 7. This CDR3 has 15 residues. CDR3 residues: CASSTRTSGTGEQYF. CDR3 DNA sequence: TGTGCCAGTAGTACACGGACTAGCGGGACCGGCGAGCAGTACTTC.